A selection of T cell receptor beta chains follows, all from one sample in a study of T-cell reconstitution after alpha-beta-depleted transplantation in children. TCRdb reanalysed the PCR reads using MiXCR and keeps one entry per CDR3 protein. Of fewer than 550,000 distinct CDR3 sequences listed, 8% to 11% are singletons. This specimen was PBMCs, taken before TCRalphabeta/CD19-depleted stem cell transplant. The source is a child aged 2 to 15 with inherited bone marrow failure, due to receive a stem cell transplant. Each CDR3 is given with its conserved first and last residue. D genes are given only for firm matches. Clone size, where shown, is once, few, many, or a class for clones that have expanded.

CDR3 DNA	CDR3 protein	V gene	J gene	clone size	D gene
TGTGCCAGCAGCTCGGGGGTGGCTCCCGGGGAGCTGTTTTTT	CASSSGVAPGELFF	TRBV11-3	TRBJ2-2	many	.
TGTGCCAGCAGCTTAGCGAGGCAGGGAATCTACAATGAGCAGTTCTTC	CASSLARQGIYNEQFF	TRBV7-8	TRBJ2-1	.	.
TGTGCCAGCAGCAACACGGGACAGGGGGGGAAAAATCAGCCCCAGCATTTT	CASSNTGQGGKNQPQHF	TRBV21-1	TRBJ1-5	many	.
TGTGCCAGCAGTTATGCTTTCGGGGGGGACACAGATACGCAGTATTTT	CASSYAFGGDTDTQYF	TRBV6-5	TRBJ2-3	many	TRBD2
TGTGCCAGCAGCTTGCTGCCTAGGTACACAGATACGCAGTATTTT	CASSLLPRYTDTQYF	TRBV7-2	TRBJ2-3	.	.
TGTGCCAGCAGCTTACCCAGCGGGAGGTTCAGCTCCTACAATGAGCAGTTCTTC	CASSLPSGRFSSYNEQFF	TRBV7-6	TRBJ2-1	few	TRBD2
TGTGCCAGCAGCTCCAGACCGGGACTAACCTACGAGCAGTACTTC	CASSSRPGLTYEQYF	TRBV5-6	TRBJ2-7	many	TRBD2
TGTGCCAGTAGTATAAGTCACACTGAAGCTTTCTTT	CASSISHTEAFF	TRBV19	TRBJ1-1	few	.
TGCGCCAGCAGCTGGGGGGACAGGAGGGCCCTAGCCAAAAACATTCAGTACTTC	CASSWGDRRALAKNIQYF	TRBV5-1	TRBJ2-4	many	TRBD1
TGCGCCAGCAGCCAAGATCGGCGAGAGCAGTACTTC	CASSQDRREQYF	TRBV4-1	TRBJ2-7	few	.
TGCGCCAGCAGCCACGGGACAGCCCTACAAGAGACCCAGTACTTC	CASSHGTALQETQYF	TRBV5-1	TRBJ2-5	many	TRBD1
TGTGCCAGCAGCGGGGTACCATCCGAGCAGTACTTC	CASSGVPSEQYF	TRBV12-3/TRBV12-4	TRBJ2-7	many	.
TGTGCCAGCAGCACAGGGATCCGGGGCTACACCTTC	CASSTGIRGYTF	TRBV5-4	TRBJ1-2	few	.
TGTGCCAGCAGCTTAGGGGCTTGGAGGTACACCTCCTACGAGCAGTACTTC	CASSLGAWRYTSYEQYF	TRBV7-2	TRBJ2-7	many	.
TGTGCCAGCAGTTACAGGGGTGGGCTAGCGGGAGTCGATGAGCAGTTCTTC	CASSYRGGLAGVDEQFF	TRBV28	TRBJ2-1	many	TRBD2
TGCGCCAGCAGCCAAGATTGGGACAGACCCTACGAGCAGTACTTC	CASSQDWDRPYEQYF	TRBV4-3	TRBJ2-7	many	TRBD1
TGTGCCAGCAGCCAAGATTTGGACAATGAGCAGTTCTTC	CASSQDLDNEQFF	TRBV3-1	TRBJ2-1	few	.
TGTGCCAGCAGTCAAGGGGGGGCACTCTACGAGCAGTACTTC	CASSQGGALYEQYF	TRBV27	TRBJ2-7	many	.
TGTGCCAGCAGCTTCCCAAGTGTCGGGAGTTATAATGAAAAACTGTTTTTT	CASSFPSVGSYNEKLFF	TRBV7-2	TRBJ1-4	many	.
TGCGCCAGCAGACGGACTTCAGGAGACACCGGGGAGCTGTTTTTT	CASRRTSGDTGELFF	TRBV5-1	TRBJ2-2	many	.
TGTGCCTGGAGTAGAGGGATCACTAACGAGCAGTACTTC	CAWSRGITNEQYF	TRBV30	TRBJ2-7	.	.
TGTGCCAGCAGTCTGCGTGTTCTAGCTGCGTACGAGCAGTACTTC	CASSLRVLAAYEQYF	TRBV28	TRBJ2-7	many	.
TGTGCCAGCAGTTACTTCGGGACAGGGGACACTGAAGCTTTCTTT	CASSYFGTGDTEAFF	TRBV6-2/TRBV6-3	TRBJ1-1	few	TRBD1
TGCAGCGTTGCCCGCCAGGGGGATGAGCCCCAGCATTTT	CSVARQGDEPQHF	TRBV29-1	TRBJ1-5	many	TRBD1
TGTGCCAGCTTTCCGTTGGGGGGGATTGAGCAGTTCTTC	CASFPLGGIEQFF	TRBV27	TRBJ2-1	many	TRBD2
TGTGCCAGCAGTTACAAGGATAGCAATCAGCCCCAGCATTTT	CASSYKDSNQPQHF	TRBV6-5	TRBJ1-5	many	.
TGTGCCAGCAGTTACTCGCCCCTTCGAACCGGGGAGCTGTTTTTT	CASSYSPLRTGELFF	TRBV6-5	TRBJ2-2	many	.
TGTGCCAGCAGCTTAGTGAGGCTCGGGGGAACTGAAGCTTTCTTT	CASSLVRLGGTEAFF	TRBV7-2	TRBJ1-1	many	.
TGTGCCAGCAGACGGGGACTAGCGGGAGTTAGCTTCTACGAGCAGTACTTC	CASRRGLAGVSFYEQYF	TRBV2	TRBJ2-7	many	TRBD2
TGTGCCACCACCGATAGCGGAATCGATGAGCAGTTCTTC	CATTDSGIDEQFF	TRBV10-3	TRBJ2-1	.	.
TGCGCCAGCAGCCAAGAAGGGTCAAGGACTCTCCTTTCGGATGAGCAGTTCTTC	CASSQEGSRTLLSDEQFF	TRBV4-3	TRBJ2-1	many	.
TGTGCCACCAGTGGGCAGGGGGACTACGAGCAGTACTTC	CATSGQGDYEQYF	TRBV24-1	TRBJ2-7	.	TRBD1
TGCGCCAGCAGCTTGGAAAGATATGGCTACACCTTC	CASSLERYGYTF	TRBV5-1	TRBJ1-2	many	.
TGCAGTGCTAGTTCTAGGACAGAGCACACTGAAGCTTTCTTT	CSASSRTEHTEAFF	TRBV20-1	TRBJ1-1	many	.
TGTGCCAGCAGCCGTAGGGGCACAGATACGCAGTATTTT	CASSRRGTDTQYF	TRBV7-2	TRBJ2-3	many	.
TGTGCCAGCTCACCCCCGGCGGGGGACAGGGCGGCAGATACGCAGTATTTT	CASSPPAGDRAADTQYF	TRBV18	TRBJ2-3	many	TRBD1
TGCAGCGTTGATCCTGTGCAGACTACCTACAATGAGCAGTTCTTC	CSVDPVQTTYNEQFF	TRBV29-1	TRBJ2-1	many	.
TGTGCCAGCAGTTTGGGGACAGGGGTTTCCTACGAGCAGTACTTC	CASSLGTGVSYEQYF	TRBV5-1	TRBJ2-7	many	TRBD1
TGTGCCTTCAGGGGGTTGGGCCGGGATTTGTACACATATACGCAGTATTTT	CAFRGLGRDLYTYTQYF	TRBV3-1	TRBJ2-3	.	TRBD1
TGCAGTGCTAGAAAGAGTTACGGGAGGGTCCGGGAGACCCAGTACTTC	CSARKSYGRVRETQYF	TRBV20-1	TRBJ2-5	.	TRBD2
TGTGCCAGCAGCTCCATGGGTCCAGATACGCAGTATTTT	CASSSMGPDTQYF	TRBV7-2	TRBJ2-3	many	.